The clone carrying this T cell receptor beta chain was seen only once. The CDR3 spans 14 residues. The trim removed 4 bases at V and 4 bases at J, leaving 4 bases unmatched. In germline, CDR1 is SGHNT, CDR2 YENEEA. This entry comes from a study of blood T cell repertoires in COVID-19. Study-wide background: The United States, Italy and Spain were the sources of the acute and convalescent COVID-19 samples. Nucleic acid was either cDNA or gDNA, and it came from T cells, B-cell-depleted T cells, or PBMCs.

Study processing details: Reference gene primers were amplified, and this amplification served to estimate nucleated cell counts. Produced via immunoSEQ multiplex PCR; TCRdb's table is partial and in-frame only. V and J calls and clone size are as listed in that table; D and trimming were resolved from the DNA. The table has roughly 72,000 clones, 88% seen once. This sequence originates from a human donor in a cohort sampled during active COVID-19. Sequencing input: peripheral blood. The rearrangement uses TRBV11-3 and TRBJ1-2; 9 bases line up with TRBD1. The CDR3 nucleotides read TGTGCCAGCAGCTACGAGACAGGGGGCTATGGCTACACCTTC. Its protein is CASSYETGGYGYTF.